This T cell receptor (beta chain) is drawn from a study of blood T cell repertoires in COVID-19. Assay: immunoSEQ multiplex PCR; the TCRdb copy retains only in-frame clones and omits some. Of fewer than 15,000 clones in the sample, less than 90% were seen once. This clonotype was sampled from an elderly man with acute or convalescent COVID-19. The specimen was peripheral blood.

In nucleotides, the CDR3 is TGTGCCAGCAGTTATACGACAGGGCCAAATGAAAAACTGTTTTTT. This sequence encodes CASSYTTGPNEKLFF. This chain links TRBV6-5 with TRBJ1-4, with 7 bases lining up with TRBD1. V trimming: 3 bases; J trimming: 5 bases; junction bases outside the gene matches: 6. This CDR3 is 15 amino acids long. The germline V gene encodes CDR1 MNHEY and CDR2 SVGAGI.